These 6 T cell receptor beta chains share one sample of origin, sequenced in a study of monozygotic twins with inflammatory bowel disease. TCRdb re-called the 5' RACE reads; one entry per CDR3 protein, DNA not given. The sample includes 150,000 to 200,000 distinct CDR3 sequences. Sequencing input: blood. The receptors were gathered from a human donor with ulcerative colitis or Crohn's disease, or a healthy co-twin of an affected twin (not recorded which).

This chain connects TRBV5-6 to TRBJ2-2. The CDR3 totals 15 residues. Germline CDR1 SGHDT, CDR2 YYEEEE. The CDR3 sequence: CASSLLGVNTGELFF.

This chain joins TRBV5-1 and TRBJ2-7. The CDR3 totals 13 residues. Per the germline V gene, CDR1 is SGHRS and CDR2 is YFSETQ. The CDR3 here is CASSLVTGNEQYF.

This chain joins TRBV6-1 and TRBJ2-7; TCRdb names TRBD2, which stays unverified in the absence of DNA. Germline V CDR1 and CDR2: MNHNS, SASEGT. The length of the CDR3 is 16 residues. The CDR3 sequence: CASIPTSGSGGYEQYF.

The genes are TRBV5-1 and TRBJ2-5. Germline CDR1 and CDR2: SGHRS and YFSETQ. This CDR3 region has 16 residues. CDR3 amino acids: CASSLEEEFVRETQYF.

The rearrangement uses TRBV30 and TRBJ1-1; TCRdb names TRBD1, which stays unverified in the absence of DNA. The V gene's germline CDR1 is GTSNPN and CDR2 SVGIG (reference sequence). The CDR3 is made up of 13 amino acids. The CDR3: CAWSKGGYTEAFF.

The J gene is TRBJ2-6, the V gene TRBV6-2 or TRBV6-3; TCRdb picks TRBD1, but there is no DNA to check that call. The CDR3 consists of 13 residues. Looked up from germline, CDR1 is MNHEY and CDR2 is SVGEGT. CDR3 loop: CASLRTGVNVLTF.